The rows below give T cell receptor beta chains drawn from one sample of a study of Graves' ophthalmopathy and Graves' hyperthyroidism. A single record per CDR3 protein comes from TCRdb applying MiXCR to the multiplex PCR reads. The table includes roughly 420,000 distinct CDR3 sequences, roughly 20% detected once. Sequencing used peripheral blood. The receptor set was obtained from a young woman with stable Graves' hyperthyroidism. CDR3s include the opening cysteine and the closing phenylalanine or tryptophan. The order of the fields is J gene, V gene, CDR3 protein.

TRBJ2-7 | TRBV7-2 | CASSLRGAAYEQYF
TRBJ2-7 | TRBV12-3/TRBV12-4 | CASSLAGTGGRKQYF
TRBJ1-1 | TRBV11-1 | CASSLWPYRGQGTEAFF
TRBJ1-5 | TRBV29-1 | CSVSGTDSNQPQHF
TRBJ2-2 | TRBV15 | CATSTDYSTGELFF
TRBJ1-2 | TRBV20-1 | CSAREDKDYGYTF
TRBJ1-1 | TRBV12-5 | CASGLKKGVVTEAFF
TRBJ2-7 | TRBV6-1 | CASRPFPGQGAHEQYF
TRBJ2-7 | TRBV6-2/TRBV6-3 | CASSASGRQNEQYF
TRBJ1-5 | TRBV19 | CASSITRGAGNQPQHF
TRBJ1-2 | TRBV11-2 | CASSKTTGVNGYTF
TRBJ2-5 | TRBV27 | CASRLAGGQGTQYF
TRBJ1-1 | TRBV10-3 | CAISESTNTEAFF
TRBJ2-6 | TRBV5-1 | CASSLASSGANVLTF
TRBJ1-1 | TRBV12-3/TRBV12-4 | CASSLAIPYTDAFF
TRBJ2-7 | TRBV27 | CASTRVGEQYF
TRBJ2-5 | TRBV5-1 | CASSPLGTSETQYF
TRBJ1-1 | TRBV28 | CASSLRDRGWGTEAFF
TRBJ2-7 | TRBV12-3/TRBV12-4 | CASSFSAAAINYEQYF
TRBJ2-2 | TRBV20-1 | CSARDLGTSGRGYTGELFF
TRBJ2-5 | TRBV29-1 | CSVRPVMETQYF
TRBJ2-2 | TRBV2 | CASSDLGIAYGELFF
TRBJ2-3 | TRBV20-1 | CSAQIGGHSTDTQYF
TRBJ2-5 | TRBV30 | CAWSAAGGLETQYF
TRBJ2-5 | TRBV29-1 | CSVEMGWGQETQYF
TRBJ1-5 | TRBV18 | CASSPSGSNQPQHF
TRBJ2-2 | TRBV19 | CASSIYGRNTGELFF
TRBJ2-7 | TRBV6-5 | CGILRAGTYEQYF
TRBJ1-5 | TRBV6-2/TRBV6-3 | CASTNPGQPQHF
TRBJ2-7 | TRBV2 | CASRRQGNTYEQYF
TRBJ2-2 | TRBV25-1 | CASSEAERHTGELFF
TRBJ2-5 | TRBV11-2 | CASSLERGTETQYF
TRBJ2-7 | TRBV12-5 | CASALKVGTSPFYEQYF
TRBJ2-5 | TRBV28 | CASSPGLAGRAETQYF
TRBJ2-2 | TRBV29-1 | CSAEGGGNTGELFF